This T cell receptor beta chain was found in a study of beta chain features in type 1 diabetes. The study, taken as a whole, reports: Sequencing used cDNA, and cells with high TCR expression could therefore be over-represented. There was no resolution here of whether HLA type influences TCRB rearrangement. For Type 1 diabetes patients, all four CD4+ subsets carried TCRB CDR3s that were moderately but significantly shorter. PCR might preferentially amplify shorter templates, equally in patients and controls.

There are a few counts of this clone. Antigen: not known. TCRB transcripts that were expressed got sequenced, as all of the isolated RNA had been reverse transcribed. Generated by immunoSEQ multiplex PCR, the TCRdb table keeps only in-frame clones and is missing some. This table holds around 340,000 clones, roughly a tenth found once. Germline V lookup: CDR1 SEHNR, CDR2 FQNEAQ (reference sequence). The CDR3 has 14 residues. The ends lost 6 bases at V and 5 bases at J; junction bases unmatched: 7. The sample consisted of central memory CD4+ T cells from blood. The receptor was isolated from a man aged 25-40 years with type 1 diabetes. The chain uses TRBV7-9 and TRBJ2-3, with 8 bases aligning to TRBD1. The CDR3 sequence: CASSRGQGEDTQYF. CDR3 coding DNA: TGTGCCAGCAGTCGCGGACAGGGTGAAGATACGCAGTATTTT.